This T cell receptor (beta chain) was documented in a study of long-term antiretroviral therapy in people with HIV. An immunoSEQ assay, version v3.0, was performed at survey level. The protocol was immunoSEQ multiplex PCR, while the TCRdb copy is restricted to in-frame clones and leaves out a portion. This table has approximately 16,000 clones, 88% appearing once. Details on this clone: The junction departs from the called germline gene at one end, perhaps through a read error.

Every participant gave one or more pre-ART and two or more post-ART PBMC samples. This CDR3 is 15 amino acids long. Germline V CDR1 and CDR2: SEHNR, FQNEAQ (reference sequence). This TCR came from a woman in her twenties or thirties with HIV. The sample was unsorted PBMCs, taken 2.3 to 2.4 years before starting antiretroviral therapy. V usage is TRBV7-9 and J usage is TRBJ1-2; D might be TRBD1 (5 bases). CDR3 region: CASSLAAPGAHGYTF. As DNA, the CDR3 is TGTGCCAGCAGCCTAGCCGCCCCCGGGGCTCATGGCTACACCTTC.